This T cell receptor (beta chain) was retrieved from a study of identical twins. Germline values: CDR1 LGHDT, CDR2 YNNKEL (reference sequence). V was shortened by 2 bases and J by 8 bases, with 15 bases between the two germline ends. This CDR3 has 14 amino acids. TCRdb itself ran the 5' RACE reads through MiXCR, one entry per CDR3 protein. This sample carries 1.5 million to 2 million distinct CDR3 sequences, less than 40% of them seen once, and the ten largest clones take about 0.3%. Findings of the study overall: Sequences that were beta out-of-frame showed weaker excess twin sharing. Low generation probability was overrepresented in out-of-frame alpha sequences shared by twins.

This clonotype was seen more than once but under ten times. Its antigen is currently unknown. The J gene is TRBJ1-2, the V gene TRBV3-1, with D perhaps matching TRBD1 (6 bases). The origin of this receptor is a newborn girl in good health. Material: cord blood. The CDR3 DNA reads as TGTGCCAGCAGCCAAATAGCGGGGGCTGAGGGCTACACCTTC. It codes for CASSQIAGAEGYTF.